Below, 7 T cell receptor beta chains from the same sample are listed, as sequenced in a study of blood T cell repertoires in COVID-19. Here immunoSEQ multiplex PCR was the method, and the copy in TCRdb shows in-frame clones only, minus some. The sample has roughly 80,000 clones, 75% to 90% seen once. Input material: peripheral blood. The receptors were gathered from a human donor in a cohort sampled during active COVID-19.

The chain joins TRBV5-1 to TRBJ2-2; the match to TRBD2 covers 10 bases. The junction had 10 bases not matched to a gene; V was cut back by 3 bases and J by 5 bases. This CDR3 has 17 amino acids. Germline loops: CDR1 SGHRS, CDR2 YFSETQ. The chain's CDR3 is CASSWGPSGSGTGELFF. The CDR3 DNA follows: TGCGCCAGCAGCTGGGGGCCTAGCGGGAGTGGAACCGGGGAGCTGTTTTTT.

V is TRBV5-6 and J is TRBJ2-7; the match to TRBD2 covers 14 bases. In germline, CDR1 is SGHDT, CDR2 YYEEEE. V gave up 3 bases and J gave up 4 bases; unmatched junction bases: 3. The CDR3 totals 15 residues. CDR3 amino acids: CASSSTSGREYEQYF. CDR3 nucleotides: TGTGCCAGCAGCTCGACTAGCGGGAGGGAATACGAGCAGTACTTC.

The chain carries TRBV12-3 or TRBV12-4 and TRBJ2-7; the D gene is possibly TRBD1 (6 bases). CDR3 size: 13 residues. Trimming pared 2 bases from V and 4 bases from J, leaving 9 bases between. The CDR3 DNA sequence: TGTGCCAGCAGTTTAAGACAGGCATACGAGCAGTACTTC. As protein: CASSLRQAYEQYF.

This sequence joins TRBV2 and TRBJ2-3, with D perhaps matching TRBD2 (7 bases). Germline V gene data show CDR1 as SNHLY and CDR2 as FYNNEI. CDR3 length: 14 amino acids. The germline V and J ends were trimmed by 4 bases and 6 bases, with 14 bases remaining between them. CDR3 DNA sequence: TGTGCCAGCAGTGTTGGGGGGGCCATGGATACGCAGTATTTT. It translates to CASSVGGAMDTQYF.

This clone was seen more than once but under ten times. The J gene is TRBJ2-7, the V gene TRBV7-9, with D possibly being TRBD2 (6 bases). The CDR3 runs 16 residues. Germline V gives CDR1 SEHNR, CDR2 FQNEAQ (reference sequence). V lost 5 bases and J lost 0, with 17 bases in between. Written as DNA, the CDR3 is TGTGCCAGCAGCCCTCGGGGGTCGGCCCGCTCCTACGAGCAGTACTTC. Residues: CASSPRGSARSYEQYF.

This clone was detected only once. The rearrangement joins TRBV6-6 to TRBJ2-1, with 10 bases identical to TRBD2. Germline-derived CDR1 and CDR2 are MNHNY and SVGAGI (reference sequence). Trimming took 5 bases from V and 0 from J; bases not matched to a gene: 7. This CDR3 is built from 17 residues. DNA of the CDR3: TGTGCCAGCAGTCTAGCGGGGGCCCAGAGCTCCTACAATGAGCAGTTCTTC. It encodes CASSLAGAQSSYNEQFF.

This rearrangement joins TRBV28 to TRBJ1-5; perhaps TRBD1 as D (5 bases). Germline V lookup: CDR1 MDHEN, CDR2 SYDVKM. The V and J ends lost 7 bases and 6 bases respectively, with 10 bases between them. The length of the CDR3 is 12 residues. The CDR3 nucleotides read TGTGCCAGCAATATCGGGGGTCAGCCCCAGCATTTT. It yields the protein CASNIGGQPQHF.